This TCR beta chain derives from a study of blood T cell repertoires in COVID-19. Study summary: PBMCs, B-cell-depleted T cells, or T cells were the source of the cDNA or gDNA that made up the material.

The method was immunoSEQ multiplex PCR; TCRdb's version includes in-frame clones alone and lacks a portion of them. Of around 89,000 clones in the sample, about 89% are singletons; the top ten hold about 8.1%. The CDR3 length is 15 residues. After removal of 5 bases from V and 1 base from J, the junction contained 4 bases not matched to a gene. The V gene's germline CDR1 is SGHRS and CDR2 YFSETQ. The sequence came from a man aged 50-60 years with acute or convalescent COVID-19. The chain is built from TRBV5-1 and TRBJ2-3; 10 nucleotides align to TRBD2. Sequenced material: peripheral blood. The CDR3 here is CASSPTSGGTDTQYF. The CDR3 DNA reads TGCGCCAGCAGTCCTACTAGCGGGGGCACAGATACGCAGTATTTT.